This TCR beta chain was identified in a study of long-term antiretroviral therapy in people with HIV. Turning to the study itself: In the earliest collections, sampling predates the 2015 immediate-ART recommendation by about a decade. Study-level findings and limits: At every time point, clones expanded before ART dominated the repertoire.

V lost 2 bases and J lost 7, with 20 bases in between. The germline gives CDR1 SGHVS, CDR2 FNYEAQ. The CDR3 sequence is 16 residues long. This clone has more than one count but fewer than ten. Antigen unknown. Cryopreserved PBMC samples of roughly 0.95-11 million cells were used for DNA extraction. A v3.0 immunoSEQ assay was performed at survey level. Sequencing was performed with immunoSEQ multiplex PCR; in TCRdb, only in-frame clones are kept and a portion is missing. The sample includes about 21,000 clones, 65% to 80% seen only once; the top ten take less than 10%. J is TRBJ1-1 and V is TRBV7-6; D is perhaps TRBD1 (6 bases). The receptor was isolated from a man aged 18 to 35 with HIV. The sample was unsorted PBMCs, taken 0.5 years before starting antiretroviral therapy. The CDR3 is CASSLMEQGLTDEAFF. As DNA, the CDR3 is TGTGCCAGCAGCTTAATGGAACAGGGTCTTACCGATGAAGCTTTCTTT.